One sample yielded the 20 T cell receptor beta chains listed below, sequenced in a study of CD8+CD57+ T cells in acquired aplastic anemia. The use of genomic DNA as template underpinned the TCR beta VDJ and CDR3 profiling. TCRdb processed the reads anew with MiXCR; each CDR3 protein has one entry. The sample includes about 180,000 distinct CDR3 sequences, nearly 65% of them seen just once. Sequencing involved patients with CD8+CD57+ cell expansion previously shown by flow cytometry. The sample taken for sequencing was sorted CD4+, CD8+, or CD8+CD57+ T cells (not recorded which) from PBMCs. The receptors derive from a human donor with aplastic anemia.

The chain recombines TRBV10-1 with TRBJ2-2, with 14 positions matching TRBD2. Trimming removed 6 bases from V and 2 bases from J; junction bases left unmatched: 8. Germline CDR1 WNHNN, CDR2 SYGVQD (reference sequence). The length of the CDR3 is 18 residues. CDR3 in DNA: TGCGCCAGCAGAAAGGGACTAGCGGGGGCCGATAACACCGGGGAGCTGTTTTTT. Amino acid sequence: CASRKGLAGADNTGELFF.

This clonotype was recorded many times. The genes are TRBV14 and TRBJ2-7; D not resolved. This CDR3 is 13 amino acids long. Between the trimmed V and J ends, which lost 4 bases and 4 bases, there was a span of 11 bases. Germline V gene data show CDR1 as SGHDN and CDR2 as FVKESK. The CDR3, as DNA: TGTGCCAGCAGCCCACTCTCCCGGTACGAGCAGTACTTC. Translated, it gives CASSPLSRYEQYF.

This clonotype was seen a handful of times. One end of the junction does not line up with germline, which may come from a read error. V usage is TRBV5-1 and J usage is TRBJ1-1, with D perhaps matching TRBD1 (5 bases). The germline gives CDR1 SGHRS, CDR2 YFSETQ. This CDR3 has 15 residues. The CDR3 DNA follows: TGTGCCAGCAGCTTGTATCGACAGAGGAACACTGAAGCTTTCTTT. This sequence encodes CASSLYRQRNTEAFF.

The chain links TRBV20-1 to TRBJ1-4; TRBD1 aligns across 7 bases. The germline V gene encodes CDR1 DFQATT and CDR2 SNEGSKA (reference sequence). The CDR3 consists of 15 residues. The J segment lost 4 bases and the V segment lost 3 bases, leaving 8 bases of the junction unmatched. CDR3 in DNA: TGCAGTGCTAGGCCGTACCGGGACAGTAATGAAAAACTGTTTTTT. The encoded protein is CSARPYRDSNEKLFF.

The rearrangement uses TRBV2 and TRBJ2-7, with unresolved D. Per germline, CDR1 SNHLY and CDR2 FYNNEI. The CDR3 runs 12 residues. V dropped 7 bases and J dropped 1 base, with 8 bases sitting between them. CDR3 amino acids: CASNLASYEQYF. The CDR3 DNA sequence: TGTGCCAGCAACTTGGCGTCCTACGAGCAGTACTTC.

In regard to this clonotype: A much larger clone differs from this one at a single base, so this may be a read error. This rearrangement joins TRBV6-4 to TRBJ1-6, with TRBD1 matching 7 bases. The V gene's germline CDR1 is MRHNA and CDR2 SNTAGT. The CDR3 runs 15 residues. The CDR3 spells CACSEVEQGNSPLHF. CDR3 coding DNA: TGTGCCTGCAGTGAAGTGGAACAGGGGAATTCACCCCTCCACTTT.

The chain is built from TRBV9 and TRBJ2-7; a possible D gene is TRBD1 (5 bases). This CDR3 region has 14 residues. Germline CDR1 reads SGDLS; CDR2 reads YYNGEE. Trimming removed 3 bases from V and 5 bases from J, with 15 bases in between. Here the CDR3 reads CASSEAAQGHEQYF. CDR3 coding DNA: TGTGCCAGCAGCGAGGCCGCTCAGGGCCACGAGCAGTACTTC.

This clonotype was detected a few times. V and J are TRBV20-1 and TRBJ1-5; 7 bases match TRBD1. V lost 0 bases to trimming and J lost 9 bases; unmatched junction nucleotides: 14. Germline CDR1 reads DFQATT; CDR2 reads SNEGSKA (reference sequence). The CDR3 length is 16 residues. This CDR3 is CSAREGQMWERVPQHF. The CDR3 DNA reads as TGCAGTGCTAGAGAGGGACAGATGTGGGAGAGGGTGCCCCAGCATTTT.

This clonotype has just one count. The V gene is TRBV29-1, the J gene TRBJ1-1; D perhaps matches TRBD1 (5 bases). The CDR3 extends over 12 amino acids. Looked up from germline, CDR1 is SQVTM and CDR2 is ANQGSEA. V dropped 7 bases and J dropped 3 bases, with 12 bases sitting between them. In DNA form, the CDR3 reads TGCAGCGCCAGGGAGGGGTACACTGAAGCTTTCTTT. Protein sequence: CSAREGYTEAFF. Full variable domain (missing parts from reference TRBV29-1 and TRBJ1-1): SAVISQKPSRDICQRGTSLTIQCQVDSQVTMMFWYRQQPGQSLTLIATANQGSEATYESGFVIDKFPISRPNLTFSTLTVSNMSPEDSSIYLCSAREGYTEAFFGQGTRLTVV.

The rearrangement joins TRBV10-3 to TRBJ2-3; D assignment may be TRBD1 or TRBD2 (7 bases each). This CDR3 is 14 amino acids long. The germline V and J ends were trimmed by 6 bases and 3 bases, with 13 bases remaining between them. Germline CDR1 reads ENHRY; CDR2 reads SYGVKD. CDR3 sequence: CAIRAGGVTDTQYF. The CDR3 DNA is TGTGCCATCAGGGCAGGGGGGGTTACAGATACGCAGTATTTT.

The rearrangement uses TRBV5-1 and TRBJ1-1; weak D call: TRBD1 (6 bases). The ends were cut back, 1 base at V and 3 bases at J, with 10 bases in the middle. The CDR3 is 14 residues long. Germline V gene data show CDR1 as SGHRS and CDR2 as YFSETQ. CDR3 in DNA: TGCGCCAGCAGCTTGATTCCAGGGGACACTGAAGCTTTCTTT. This encodes CASSLIPGDTEAFF.

Points on this clonotype: Mismatch with germline at one junction end may stem from a read error. This chain connects TRBV14 to TRBJ2-7, with D maybe TRBD2 (6 bases). Germline values: CDR1 SGHDN, CDR2 FVKESK. The CDR3 has 13 residues. CDR3: CASSQDWGDEQYF. In DNA form, the CDR3 reads TGTGCTAGCAGCCAAGATTGGGGGGACGAGCAGTACTTC.

The J gene is TRBJ2-1, the V gene TRBV11-1; a possible D gene is TRBD2 (6 bases). This CDR3 is 15 amino acids long. Germline V gives CDR1 SGHAT, CDR2 FQDESV (reference sequence). The V end was cut by 8 bases, the J end by 0 bases, with 14 bases between. The CDR3 here is CASGRDSSSYNEQFF. The CDR3 coding sequence is TGTGCCAGCGGCCGGGACTCAAGCTCCTACAATGAGCAGTTCTTC.

CDR3 residues: CASSAGVYNEQFF. The CDR3, as DNA: TGTGCCAGCTCAGCGGGAGTTTACAATGAGCAGTTCTTC. The chain links TRBV7-2 to TRBJ2-1, with 8 bases aligning to TRBD2. The junction had 4 bases not matched to a gene; V was cut back by 8 bases and J by 4 bases. CDR3 length: 13 amino acids. The V gene's germline CDR1 is SGHTA and CDR2 FQGNSA.

This clonotype came up once. This chain links TRBV10-3 with TRBJ2-7, with 13 bases that match TRBD2. Germline V lookup: CDR1 ENHRY, CDR2 SYGVKD. The trim removed 10 bases at V and 5 bases at J, leaving 17 bases unmatched. CDR3 length equals 17 residues. The CDR3: CASSHTGTSGVRHEQYF. CDR3 nucleotide sequence: TGTGCCAGCAGCCATACCGGGACTAGCGGGGTCCGCCACGAGCAGTACTTC.

The gene calls are TRBV19 and TRBJ2-2; TRBD2 aligns across 9 bases. Germline V gene data show CDR1 as LNHDA and CDR2 as SQIVND (reference sequence). V lost 10 bases and J lost 3; bases outside the gene matches: 12. This CDR3 contains 16 residues. The CDR3 reads CATKVAGGVYTGELFF. The CDR3 DNA follows: TGTGCCACCAAAGTCGCGGGGGGGGTATACACCGGGGAGCTGTTTTTT.

The rearrangement joins TRBV11-2 to TRBJ2-7, with D uncertain. Germline CDR1 reads SGHAT; CDR2 reads FQNNGV. The V end was cut by 0 bases, the J end by 3 bases, with 6 bases between. The CDR3 length is 13 residues. The CDR3 region is CASSLDLGYEQYF. CDR3 sequence (DNA): TGTGCCAGCAGCTTAGATCTCGGCTACGAGCAGTACTTC.

The chain has TRBV14 and TRBJ1-3; D is ambiguous. The CDR3 covers 16 residues. V lost 8 bases to trimming and J lost 3 bases, with 20 bases between them. Germline loops: CDR1 SGHDN, CDR2 FVKESK. The CDR3 loop is CASGLMTSINGNTIYF. The CDR3 coding sequence is TGTGCCAGCGGCCTCATGACGTCGATAAATGGAAACACCATATATTTT.

This chain uses TRBV11-2 with TRBJ2-7; D is possibly TRBD2 (6 bases). From germline, CDR1 is SGHAT and CDR2 FQNNGV. V lost 8 bases and J lost 3, with 20 bases in between. This CDR3 region has 15 residues. CDR3 region: CASGGWRGAGYEQYF. The CDR3 nucleotides are TGTGCCAGCGGCGGTTGGAGGGGAGCGGGCTACGAGCAGTACTTC.

This clonotype was counted ten times or more. At one boundary the junction diverges from the germline segment, which might be a read error. The CDR3 region has the DNA TGTGCCAGCAGTTACTCGAATCCTGGGACTAACATCGGGGAGCTGTTTTTT. This codes for CASSYSNPGTNIGELFF. This sequence joins TRBV6-5 and TRBJ2-2; 7 bases align to TRBD2. The CDR3 totals 17 residues. The germline V gene encodes CDR1 MNHEY and CDR2 SVGAGI.